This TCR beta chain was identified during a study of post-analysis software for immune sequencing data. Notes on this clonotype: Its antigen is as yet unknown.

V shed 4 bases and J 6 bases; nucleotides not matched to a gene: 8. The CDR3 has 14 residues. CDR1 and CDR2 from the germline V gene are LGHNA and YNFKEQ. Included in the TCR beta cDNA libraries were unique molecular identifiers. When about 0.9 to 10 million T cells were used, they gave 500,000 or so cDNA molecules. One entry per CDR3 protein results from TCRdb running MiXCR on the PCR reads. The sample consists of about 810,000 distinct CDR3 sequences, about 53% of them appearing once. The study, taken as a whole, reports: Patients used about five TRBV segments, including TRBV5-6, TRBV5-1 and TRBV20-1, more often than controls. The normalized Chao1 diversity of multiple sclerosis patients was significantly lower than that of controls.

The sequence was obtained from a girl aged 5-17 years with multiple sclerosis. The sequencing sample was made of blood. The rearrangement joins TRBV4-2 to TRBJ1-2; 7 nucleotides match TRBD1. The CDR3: CASSPTGTDDGYTF. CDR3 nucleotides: TGTGCCAGCAGCCCCACCGGGACAGACGATGGCTACACCTTC.